What follows are 20 T cell receptor beta chains derived from one specimen sequenced in a study of graft-versus-host responses after intestinal transplantation. What these receptors recognize is not known. The protocol was immunoSEQ multiplex PCR, while the TCRdb copy is restricted to in-frame clones and leaves out a portion. In the table there are 90,000 to 130,000 clones, around 94% of which are singletons. The sequenced sample was unstimulated CD4+ T cells sorted from spleen or lymph node cells, obtained before transplant. The receptors derive from a human donor who was the organ donor for an intestinal transplant.

The V gene is TRBV5-4, the J gene TRBJ1-3; D is undetermined. The CDR3 totals 15 residues. The V end was cut by 4 bases, the J end by 0 bases, with 11 bases between. In germline, CDR1 is SGHNT, CDR2 YYREEE (reference sequence). CDR3 nucleotides: TGTGCCAGCAGCCTGGACCTCACCTCTGGAAACACCATATATTTT. This encodes CASSLDLTSGNTIYF.

This chain links TRBV6-5 with TRBJ1-5; the D gene is possibly TRBD1 (6 bases). Germline CDR1 and CDR2: MNHEY and SVGAGI. Deletions cut 2 bases from V and 1 base from J, with 9 bases between. The length of the CDR3 is 15 residues. As DNA, the CDR3 is TGTGCCAGCAGTTACCGGGGGGGCAGCAATCAGCCCCAGCATTTT. Protein product: CASSYRGGSNQPQHF.

The chain joins TRBV10-1 to TRBJ2-1; D might be TRBD1 (5 bases). The CDR3 is 13 amino acids. CDR1 is WNHNN and CDR2 is SYGVQD in the germline V gene (reference sequence). Trimming pared 4 bases from V and 8 bases from J, leaving 12 bases between. The CDR3 DNA reads as TGCGCCAGCAGTGGGCTAGTGGGGCATGAGCAGTTCTTC. Amino acids: CASSGLVGHEQFF.

This rearrangement joins TRBV19 to TRBJ2-1; D might be TRBD1 (6 bases). V lost 6 bases and J lost 4, with 13 bases in between. Germline V gives CDR1 LNHDA, CDR2 SQIVND (reference sequence). The CDR3 length is 14 residues. The CDR3 DNA sequence: TGTGCCAGTAGCCAGGGACACCTGTACAATGAGCAGTTCTTC. Residues: CASSQGHLYNEQFF.

This chain uses TRBV19 with TRBJ1-2; D possibly corresponds to TRBD1 (6 bases). The V end was cut by 3 bases, the J end by 2 bases, with 16 bases between. The CDR3 spans 16 residues. Germline loops: CDR1 LNHDA, CDR2 SQIVND (reference sequence). The CDR3 loop is CASSIRSQGLNYGYTF. In DNA, the CDR3 is TGTGCCAGTAGTATCCGCTCACAGGGTTTAAACTATGGCTACACCTTC.

The chain couples TRBV4-2 to TRBJ2-7; 8 nucleotides align to TRBD1. Germline-derived CDR1 and CDR2 are LGHNA and YNFKEQ. The CDR3 spans 14 residues. Trimming took 3 bases from V and 3 from J; bases not matched to a gene: 4. As DNA, the CDR3 is TGTGCCAGCAGCCAGCGGGACAGGCTCTACGAGCAGTACTTC. Amino acids: CASSQRDRLYEQYF.

The CDR3 DNA sequence: TGTGCCTGGAGGATGCGCGGGAGCTCCTACAATGAGCAGTTCTTC. Its protein product is CAWRMRGSSYNEQFF. The chain carries TRBV30 and TRBJ2-1; 7 positions agree with TRBD2. This CDR3 contains 15 residues. V gave up 3 bases and J gave up 0 bases; unmatched junction bases: 5. Germline CDR1 GTSNPN, CDR2 SVGIG (reference sequence).

This clone was seen only once. This chain uses TRBV7-2 with TRBJ1-2, with a weak D call TRBD1 (5 bases). Germline V lookup: CDR1 SGHTA, CDR2 FQGNSA. With 5 bases removed from V and 2 bases from J, the gap between germline ends came to 12 bases. The CDR3 totals 14 residues. The CDR3 bases are TGTGCCAGCAGCCCGGGGGGGTCCAACTATGGCTACACCTTC. It translates to CASSPGGSNYGYTF.

The chain recombines TRBV9 with TRBJ2-5, with 7 bases identical to TRBD2. Germline CDR1 reads SGDLS; CDR2 reads YYNGEE. The J segment lost 5 bases and the V segment lost 4 bases, leaving 11 bases of the junction unmatched. The CDR3 spans 15 residues. The DNA of the CDR3 is TGTGCCAGCAGCCCCGGACGGACTAGTCTCGAGACCCAGTACTTC. It specifies CASSPGRTSLETQYF.

This clone was seen only once. V gene TRBV7-3 combines with J gene TRBJ2-1, with 8 bases lining up with TRBD2. The V gene end was trimmed by 2 bases and the J gene end by 5 bases; junction bases not matched to a gene: 5. This CDR3 has 15 residues. Germline CDR1 is SGHTA and CDR2 is FQGTGA. CDR3 DNA sequence: TGTGCCAGCAGCTTATACGGGAGGGAAGACAATGAGCAGTTCTTC. This gives the protein CASSLYGREDNEQFF.

This chain links TRBV28 with TRBJ2-5; a weak D match, TRBD1 (7 bases). CDR3 length equals 15 residues. Germline V gene lookup returns CDR1 MDHEN and CDR2 SYDVKM. V lost 2 bases and J lost 1, with 11 bases in between. CDR3 sequence (DNA): TGTGCCAGCAGTTTAAGGCAGGGGGGCCAAGAGACCCAGTACTTC. Its translation is CASSLRQGGQETQYF.

This clone has just one count. The J gene is TRBJ2-1, the V gene TRBV7-2; perhaps TRBD2 as D (5 bases). V lost 3 bases to trimming and J lost 0 bases, with 9 bases between them. The CDR3 is 15 residues long. Looked up from germline, CDR1 is SGHTA and CDR2 is FQGNSA. The CDR3 loop reads CASSFTGSSYNEQFF. CDR3 nucleotide sequence: TGTGCCAGCAGCTTCACGGGGAGCTCCTACAATGAGCAGTTCTTC.

The chain uses TRBV9 and TRBJ2-5; 9 nucleotides align to TRBD2. The CDR3 is 17 residues long. V lost 3 bases and J lost 1; bases outside the gene matches: 10. Per germline, CDR1 SGDLS and CDR2 YYNGEE. This CDR3 reads CASSEGEAGGLQETQYF. CDR3 nucleotides: TGTGCCAGCAGCGAAGGGGAAGCGGGAGGACTCCAAGAGACCCAGTACTTC. The complete variable domain, with remaining parts taken from reference TRBV9 and TRBJ2-5, reads DSGVTQTPKHLITATGQRVTLRCSPRSGDLSVYWYQQSLDQGLQFLIQYYNGEERAKGNILERFSAQQFPDLHSELNLSSLELGDSALYFCASSEGEAGGLQETQYFGPGTRLLVL.

V and J are TRBV9 and TRBJ2-7, with D maybe TRBD1 (5 bases). From germline, CDR1 is SGDLS and CDR2 YYNGEE. CDR3 length equals 15 residues. V lost 4 bases and J lost 0, with 14 bases in between. CDR3: CASSLGASPSYEQYF. As DNA, the CDR3 is TGTGCCAGCAGCCTTGGGGCTTCTCCCTCCTACGAGCAGTACTTC.

This clone has just one count. The chain joins TRBV5-1 to TRBJ2-7, with 10 bases identical to TRBD2. Trimming removed 7 bases from V and 1 base from J; junction bases left unmatched: 8. This CDR3 is built from 15 residues. Germline V gene sequence: CDR1 SGHRS, CDR2 YFSETQ. CDR3 protein: CASRPIAGGSYEQYF. The CDR3 nucleotides read TGCGCCAGCCGCCCTATAGCGGGAGGTTCCTACGAGCAGTACTTC.

The chain carries TRBV4-3 and TRBJ1-2, with D possibly matching TRBD1 (5 bases). V shed 0 bases and J shed 6 bases, with 8 bases lying between them. The CDR3 runs 13 residues. Germline values: CDR1 LGHNA, CDR2 YSLEER. CDR3 region: CASSQEQEHGYTF. In DNA form, the CDR3 reads TGCGCCAGCAGCCAAGAACAGGAGCATGGCTACACCTTC.

The J gene is TRBJ2-5, the V gene TRBV7-2; D might be TRBD1 (6 bases). Trimming stripped 5 bases from V and 5 bases from J, with 15 bases between. The CDR3 loop spans 14 amino acids. CDR1 is SGHTA and CDR2 is FQGNSA in the germline V gene. Here the CDR3 DNA reads TGTGCCAGCAGCCCCACAGGGCCCGGTGAGACCCAGTACTTC. Its translation: CASSPTGPGETQYF. The full variable domain, in which reference TRBV7-2 and TRBJ2-5 provide the parts outside the CDR3, is GAGVSQSPSNKVTEKGKDVELRCDPISGHTALYWYRQSLGQGLEFLIYFQGNSAPDKSGLPSDRFSAERTGGSVSTLTIQRTQQEDSAVYLCASSPTGPGETQYFGPGTRLLVL.

V usage is TRBV6-5 and J usage is TRBJ1-2; TRBD1 might be the D (6 bases). Germline loops: CDR1 MNHEY, CDR2 SVGAGI. The CDR3 covers 15 residues. Trimming left V 5 bases short and J 5 bases short, with 18 bases between. The CDR3 sequence is CASSAGWDTGYGYTF. DNA of the CDR3: TGTGCCAGCAGTGCCGGCTGGGACACCGGTTATGGCTACACCTTC.

This clone was picked up a small number of times. The chain joins TRBV6-1 to TRBJ2-1, with 10 bases matching TRBD1. The CDR3 has 15 residues. Trimming cost V 4 bases and J 7 bases; bases outside gene matches: 7. CDR1 is MNHNS and CDR2 is SASEGT in the germline V gene. The CDR3 DNA sequence: TGTGCCAGCAGTGCGGGACAGGGGATACCTAATGAGCAGTTCTTC. It specifies CASSAGQGIPNEQFF.

The genes are TRBV6-6 and TRBJ2-1, with 10 nucleotides matching TRBD1. This CDR3 comprises 14 residues. The germline V gene has CDR1 MNHNY and CDR2 SVGAGI (reference sequence). J gave up 4 bases and V 7 bases, and 4 bases lay outside the gene matches. The CDR3 DNA is TGTGCCAGCAATGGGGGACAGGGGTACAATGAGCAGTTCTTC. This gives the protein CASNGGQGYNEQFF.